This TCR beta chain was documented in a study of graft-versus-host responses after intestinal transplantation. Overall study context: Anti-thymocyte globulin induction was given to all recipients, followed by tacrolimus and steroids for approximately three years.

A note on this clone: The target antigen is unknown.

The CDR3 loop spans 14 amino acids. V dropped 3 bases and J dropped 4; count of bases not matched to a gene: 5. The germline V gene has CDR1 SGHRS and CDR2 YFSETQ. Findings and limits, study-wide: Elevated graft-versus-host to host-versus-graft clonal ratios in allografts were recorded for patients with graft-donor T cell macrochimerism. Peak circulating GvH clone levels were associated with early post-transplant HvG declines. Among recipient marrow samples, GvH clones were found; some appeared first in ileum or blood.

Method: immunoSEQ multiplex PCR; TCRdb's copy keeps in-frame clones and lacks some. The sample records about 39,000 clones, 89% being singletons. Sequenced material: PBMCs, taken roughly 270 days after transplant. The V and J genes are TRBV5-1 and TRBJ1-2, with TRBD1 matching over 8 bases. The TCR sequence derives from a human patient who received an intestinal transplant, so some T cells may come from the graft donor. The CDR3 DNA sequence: TGCGCCAGCAGCTACGGACAGGGCGGCTATGGCTACACCTTC. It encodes CASSYGQGGYGYTF.